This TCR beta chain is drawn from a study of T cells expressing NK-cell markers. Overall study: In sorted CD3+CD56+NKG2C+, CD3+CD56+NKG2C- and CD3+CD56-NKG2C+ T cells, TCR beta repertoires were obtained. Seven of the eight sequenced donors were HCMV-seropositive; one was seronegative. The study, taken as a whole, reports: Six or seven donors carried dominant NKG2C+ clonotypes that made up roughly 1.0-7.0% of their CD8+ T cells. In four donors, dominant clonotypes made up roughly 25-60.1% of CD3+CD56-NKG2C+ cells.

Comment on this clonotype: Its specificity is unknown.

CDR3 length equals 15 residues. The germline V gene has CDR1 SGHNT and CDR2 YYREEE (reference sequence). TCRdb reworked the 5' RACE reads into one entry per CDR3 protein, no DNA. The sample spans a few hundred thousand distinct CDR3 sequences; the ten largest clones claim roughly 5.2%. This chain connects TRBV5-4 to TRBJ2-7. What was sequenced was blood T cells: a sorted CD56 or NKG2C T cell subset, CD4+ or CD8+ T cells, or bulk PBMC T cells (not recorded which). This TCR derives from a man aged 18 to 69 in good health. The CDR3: CASSLGTPASYEQYF.